The entry that follows covers one T cell receptor beta chain sequence. Its antigen remains unidentified. No much larger clonotype is one base removed from it; base qualities were not supplied. The immunoSEQ Assay was used to sequence TCR beta CDR3 regions from DNA. Under the source paper's analysis protocol: To compute T cell density, TCR beta template counts were normalized to usable DNA, which was estimated by amplifying housekeeping genes. Richness was estimated with the preseqR package, extrapolating to 400,000 templates for PBMC samples and 120,000 templates for tissue samples. Clonality was taken to be one minus Pielou's evenness. Tissue-enriched TCRs were identified through differential abundance testing performed on productive amino-acid clonotypes, with a minimum total count of 5 and an alpha of 0.1. Repertoire overlap between compartments was quantified with the Jaccard Index and Morisita Overlap Index. GLIPH clustered TCR beta CDR3s with public tetramer-defined viral CDR3s; viral motifs required at least three viral sequences plus V-gene enrichment. TCRdb mirrors the immuneACCESS table, restricted to in-frame sequences. Some clones are absent from its copies; in checked studies, under half trace to an unresolved V gene, and the reason for the others is unknown. The DNA gave D and trimming, while V, J and clone size come from that table. Here the sample has 100,000 to 150,000 clones; about 90% occur a single time. Approximately 1.7% of the sample is held by the ten biggest clonotypes.

This specimen belongs to a study of T cells in localized non-small cell lung cancer (dated by TCRdb to 2018 to 2020). Context from the whole study: Comparing tumors with uninvolved tumor-adjacent lungs, the study looked at the T cell repertoires of about 240 patients with early-stage NSCLC. The cohort consisted of approximately 240 treatment-naive NSCLC patients whose localized lung tumors had been resected. Of the NSCLC patients, around 130 were male and around 99 were female, and the mean age was around 70 years.

Results the study describes overall, beyond this receptor: A median of about 55 of the top 100 tumor clones were detected in paired uninvolved adjacent lung, and around 30 of these tumor clones were also found among the top 100 clones of the paired uninvolved adjacent lung. Because multi-region tumor sequencing was not performed, intratumor heterogeneity could not be ruled out. Higher T cell density in blood was associated with longer overall survival, whereas higher clonality in adjacent lung was associated with shorter survival. The highest T cell clonality was observed in uninvolved tumor-adjacent lung, where clonality exceeded that of tumor, suggesting that antigenic responses were more focused in uninvolved tumor-adjacent lung. Because of the exploratory design, TCR variables were selected using unadjusted p-values without false-discovery rate correction.

At diagnosis, tumor, uninvolved tumor-adjacent lung and peripheral blood were collected and then preserved as a mix of FFPE and fresh-frozen material. For TCR repertoire profiling, the blood samples were analyzed as peripheral blood mononuclear cells. The TCR originated in a female donor over 55 with stage I lung adenocarcinoma. Specimen: peripheral blood, collected before any cancer treatment.

The DNA sequence reads TGTGCCAGTACCTCCCGCCTGGGACAGTTTAAGGCTTTCTTT. Its protein product is CASTSRLGQFKAFF. This chain joins TRBV19 to TRBJ1-1; TRBD1 fits 7 bases in the junction. From cysteine to phenylalanine, the CDR3 is 14 amino acids long. The CDR3 DNA has 42 bases and is translated from base 1. From a lookup of the germline V gene (reference sequence), CDR1 and CDR2 are LNHDA and SQIVND. V is trimmed back by 7 bases and J by 11 bases, and the junction contains 16 bases that no gene match accounts for.